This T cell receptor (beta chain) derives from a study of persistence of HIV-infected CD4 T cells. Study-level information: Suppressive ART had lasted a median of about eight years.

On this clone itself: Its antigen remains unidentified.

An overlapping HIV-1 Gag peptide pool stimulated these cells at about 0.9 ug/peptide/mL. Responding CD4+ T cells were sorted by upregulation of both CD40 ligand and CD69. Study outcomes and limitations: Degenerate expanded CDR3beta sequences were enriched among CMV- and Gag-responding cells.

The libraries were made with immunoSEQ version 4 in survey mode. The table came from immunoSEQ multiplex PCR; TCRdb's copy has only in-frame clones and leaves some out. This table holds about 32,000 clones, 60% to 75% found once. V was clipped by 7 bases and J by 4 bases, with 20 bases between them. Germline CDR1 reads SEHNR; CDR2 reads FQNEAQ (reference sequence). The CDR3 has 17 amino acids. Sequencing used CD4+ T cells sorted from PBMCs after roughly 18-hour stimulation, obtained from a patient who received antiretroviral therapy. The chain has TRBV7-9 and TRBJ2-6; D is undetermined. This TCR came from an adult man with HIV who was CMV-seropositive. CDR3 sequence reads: CASTPPNQVYGANVLTF. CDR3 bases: TGTGCCAGCACTCCCCCGAATCAGGTTTACGGGGCCAACGTCCTGACTTTC. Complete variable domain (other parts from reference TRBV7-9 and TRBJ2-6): DTGVSQNPRHKITKRGQNVTFRCDPISEHNRLYWYRQTLGQGPEFLTYFQNEAQLEKSRLLSDRFSAERPKGSFSTLEIQRTEQGDSAMYLCASTPPNQVYGANVLTFGAGSRLTVL.